The present TCR beta chain was sequenced within a study of T cell repertoires in cytomegalovirus infection. As for the study in general: Public TCR beta signatures were indicative of both CMV infection and a matching HLA type. General study findings and limits: There were carriers of CMV plus the relevant HLA, and cumulative public TCR beta family frequency identified them. The study found HLA-C-restricted CMV-specific TCR beta clonotypes dominating the ex vivo response.

This clonotype occurred once. Antigen specificity is unknown. One entry per CDR3 protein, called by TCRdb with MiXCR from the reads. This table holds 150,000 to 200,000 distinct CDR3 sequences, around 14% found once. The CDR3 totals 14 residues. V gave up 2 bases and J gave up 2 bases, with 7 bases separating them. Per germline, CDR1 MNHNY and CDR2 SVGAGI (reference sequence). This chain connects TRBV6-6 to TRBJ2-1, with unresolved D. The TCR was taken from a human donor in good health (CMV status not recorded). Some clones in this sample may be carry-over from other donors' samples. The sample was PBMCs. CDR3 residues: CASSYVDPYNEQFF. DNA for the CDR3: TGTGCCAGCAGTTACGTCGACCCCTACAATGAGCAGTTCTTC.